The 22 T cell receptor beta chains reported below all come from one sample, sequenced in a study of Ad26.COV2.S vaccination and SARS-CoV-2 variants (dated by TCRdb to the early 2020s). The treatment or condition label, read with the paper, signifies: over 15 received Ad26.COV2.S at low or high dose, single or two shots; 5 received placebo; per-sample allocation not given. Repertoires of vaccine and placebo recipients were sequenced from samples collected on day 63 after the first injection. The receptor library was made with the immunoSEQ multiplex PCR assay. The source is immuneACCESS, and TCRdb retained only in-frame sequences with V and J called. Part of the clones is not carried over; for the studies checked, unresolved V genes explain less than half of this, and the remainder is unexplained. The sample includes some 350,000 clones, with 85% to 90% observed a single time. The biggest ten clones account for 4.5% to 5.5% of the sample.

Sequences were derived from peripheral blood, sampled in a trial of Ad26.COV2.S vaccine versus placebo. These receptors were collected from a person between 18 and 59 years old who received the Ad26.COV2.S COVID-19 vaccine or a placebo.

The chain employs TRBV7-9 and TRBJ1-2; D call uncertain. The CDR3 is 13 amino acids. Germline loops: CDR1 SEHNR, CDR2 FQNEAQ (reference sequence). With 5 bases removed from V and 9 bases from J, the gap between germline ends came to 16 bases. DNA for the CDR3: TGTGCCAGCAGCCCCTTAGACACAAGAAGCTACACCTTC. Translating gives CASSPLDTRSYTF.

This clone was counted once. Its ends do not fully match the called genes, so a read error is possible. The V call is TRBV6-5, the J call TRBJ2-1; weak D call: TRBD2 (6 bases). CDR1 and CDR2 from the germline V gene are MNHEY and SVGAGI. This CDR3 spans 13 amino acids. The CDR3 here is CASSRDSFNEQFF. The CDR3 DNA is TGTGCCAGCTCCAGGGACTCCTTCAATGAGCAGTTCTTC.

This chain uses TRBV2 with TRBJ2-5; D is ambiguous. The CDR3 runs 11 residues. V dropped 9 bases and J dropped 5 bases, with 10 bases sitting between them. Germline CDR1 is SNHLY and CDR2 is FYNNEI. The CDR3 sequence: CASVHGETQYF. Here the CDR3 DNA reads TGTGCCAGTGTCCATGGGGAGACCCAGTACTTC.

The CDR3 protein is CASSLGLGGGYNEQYF. The CDR3 DNA sequence: TGTGCCAGCAGCTTAGGTCTTGGTGGTGGGTATAATGAGCAGTACTTC. The rearrangement joins TRBV7-8 to TRBJ2-7; D ambiguous. CDR1 is SGHVS and CDR2 is FQNEAQ in the germline V gene. The germline V and J ends were trimmed by 1 base and 7 bases, with 20 bases remaining between them. This CDR3 is 16 amino acids long.

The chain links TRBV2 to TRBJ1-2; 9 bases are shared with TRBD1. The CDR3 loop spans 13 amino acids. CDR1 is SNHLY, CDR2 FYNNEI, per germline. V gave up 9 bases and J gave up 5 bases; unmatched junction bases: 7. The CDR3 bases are TGTGCCAGATCCACAGGGGGCGCTTATGGCTACACCTTC. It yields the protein CARSTGGAYGYTF.

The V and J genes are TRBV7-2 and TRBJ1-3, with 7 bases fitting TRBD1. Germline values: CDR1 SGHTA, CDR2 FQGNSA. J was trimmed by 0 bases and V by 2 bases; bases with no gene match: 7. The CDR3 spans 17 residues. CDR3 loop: CASSLIPTGSSGNTIYF. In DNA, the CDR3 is TGTGCCAGCAGCTTAATCCCGACAGGGAGCTCTGGAAACACCATATATTTT.

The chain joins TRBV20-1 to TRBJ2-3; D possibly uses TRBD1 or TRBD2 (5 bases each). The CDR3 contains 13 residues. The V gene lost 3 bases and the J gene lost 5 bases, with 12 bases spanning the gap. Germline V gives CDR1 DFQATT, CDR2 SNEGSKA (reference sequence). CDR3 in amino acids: CSASGWGLDTQYF. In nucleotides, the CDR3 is TGCAGTGCTAGTGGCTGGGGGTTAGATACGCAGTATTTT.

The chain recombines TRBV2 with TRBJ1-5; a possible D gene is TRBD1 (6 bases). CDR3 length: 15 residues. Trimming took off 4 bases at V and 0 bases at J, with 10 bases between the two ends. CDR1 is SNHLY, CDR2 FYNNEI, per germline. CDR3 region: CASSADSYSNQPQHF. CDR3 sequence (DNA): TGTGCCAGCAGTGCGGACAGCTATAGCAATCAGCCCCAGCATTTT.

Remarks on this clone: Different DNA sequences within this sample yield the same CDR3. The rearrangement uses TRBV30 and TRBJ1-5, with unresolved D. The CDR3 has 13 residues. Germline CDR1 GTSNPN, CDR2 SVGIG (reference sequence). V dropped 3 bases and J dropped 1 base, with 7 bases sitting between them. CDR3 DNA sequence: TGTGCCTGGAGCGCCTCCAGCAATCAGCCCCAGCATTTT. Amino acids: CAWSASSNQPQHF. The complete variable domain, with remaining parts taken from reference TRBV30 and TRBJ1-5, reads SQTIHQWPATLVQPVGSPLSLECTVEGTSNPNLYWYRQAAGRGLQLLFYSVGIGQISSEVPQNLSASRPQDRQFILSSKKLLLSDSGFYLCAWSASSNQPQHFGDGTRLSIL.

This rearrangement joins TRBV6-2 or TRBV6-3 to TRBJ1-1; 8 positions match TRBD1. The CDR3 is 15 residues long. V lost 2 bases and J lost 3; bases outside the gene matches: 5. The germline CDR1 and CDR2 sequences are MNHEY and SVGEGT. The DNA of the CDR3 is TGTGCCAGCAGTTACGACAGGGGTTGGTACACTGAAGCTTTCTTT. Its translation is CASSYDRGWYTEAFF.

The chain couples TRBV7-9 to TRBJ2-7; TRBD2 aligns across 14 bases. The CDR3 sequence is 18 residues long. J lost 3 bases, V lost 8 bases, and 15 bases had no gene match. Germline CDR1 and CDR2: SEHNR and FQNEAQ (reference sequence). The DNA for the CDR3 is TGTGCCAGCGTCTCCAATGGACCGGGACTAGCGGGAGACTACGAGCAGTACGTC. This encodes CASVSNGPGLAGDYEQYV.

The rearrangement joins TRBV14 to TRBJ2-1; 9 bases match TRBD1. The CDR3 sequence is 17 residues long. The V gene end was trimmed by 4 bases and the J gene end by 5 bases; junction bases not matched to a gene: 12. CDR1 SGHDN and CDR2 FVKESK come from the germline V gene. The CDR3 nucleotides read TGTGCCAGCAGCCGCAACCTACAGGGGGCGCCTAACAATGAGCAGTTCTTC. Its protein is CASSRNLQGAPNNEQFF.

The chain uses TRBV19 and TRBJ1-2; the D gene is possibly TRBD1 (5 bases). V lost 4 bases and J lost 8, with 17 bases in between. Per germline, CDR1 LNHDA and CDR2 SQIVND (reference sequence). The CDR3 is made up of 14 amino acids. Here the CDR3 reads CASSTGQGWYGYTF. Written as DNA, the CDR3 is TGTGCCAGTAGTACCGGCCAGGGCTGGTACGGCTACACCTTC.

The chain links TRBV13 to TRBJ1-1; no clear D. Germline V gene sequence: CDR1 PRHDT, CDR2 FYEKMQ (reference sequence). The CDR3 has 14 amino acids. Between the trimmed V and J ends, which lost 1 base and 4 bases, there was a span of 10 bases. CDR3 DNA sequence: TGTGCCAGCAGCTTAGAGAGGTCGAGCACTGAAGCTTTCTTT. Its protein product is CASSLERSSTEAFF.

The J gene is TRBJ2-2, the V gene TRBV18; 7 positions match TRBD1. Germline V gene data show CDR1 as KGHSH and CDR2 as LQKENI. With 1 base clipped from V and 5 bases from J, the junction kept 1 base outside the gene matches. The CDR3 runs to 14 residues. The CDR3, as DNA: TGTGCCAGCTCACCACTACAGGGGACCGGGGAGCTGTTTTTT. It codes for CASSPLQGTGELFF.

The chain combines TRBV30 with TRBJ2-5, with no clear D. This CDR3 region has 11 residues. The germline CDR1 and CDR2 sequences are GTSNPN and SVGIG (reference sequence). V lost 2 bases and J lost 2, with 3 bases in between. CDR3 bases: TGTGCCTGGAGTCGACAAGAGACCCAGTACTTC. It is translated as CAWSRQETQYF.

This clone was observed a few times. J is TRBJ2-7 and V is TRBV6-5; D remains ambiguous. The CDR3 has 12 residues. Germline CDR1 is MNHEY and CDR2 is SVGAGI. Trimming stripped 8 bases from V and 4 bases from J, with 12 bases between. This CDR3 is CASDTLGYEQYV. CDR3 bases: TGTGCCAGCGATACACTGGGATACGAGCAGTACGTC.

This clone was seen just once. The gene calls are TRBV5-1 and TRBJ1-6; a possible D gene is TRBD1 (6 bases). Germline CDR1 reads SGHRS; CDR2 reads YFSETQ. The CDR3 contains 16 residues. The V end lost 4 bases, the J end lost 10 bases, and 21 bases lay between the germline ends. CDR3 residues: CASSVDSLGWGSPLHF. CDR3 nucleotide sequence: TGCGCCAGCAGCGTGGACAGCCTCGGTTGGGGGTCACCCCTCCACTTT.

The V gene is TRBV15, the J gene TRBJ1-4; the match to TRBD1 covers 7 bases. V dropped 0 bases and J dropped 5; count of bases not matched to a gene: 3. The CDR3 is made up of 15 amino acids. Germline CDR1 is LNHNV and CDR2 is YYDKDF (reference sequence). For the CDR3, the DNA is TGTGCCACCAGCAGAGACCTGGGACAGAATGAAAAACTGTTTTTT. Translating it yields CATSRDLGQNEKLFF. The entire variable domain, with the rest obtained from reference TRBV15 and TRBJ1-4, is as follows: DAMVIQNPRYQVTQFGKPVTLSCSQTLNHNVMYWYQQKSSQAPKLLFHYYDKDFNNEADTPDNFQSRRPNTSFCFLDIRSPGLGDTAMYLCATSRDLGQNEKLFFGSGTQLSVL.

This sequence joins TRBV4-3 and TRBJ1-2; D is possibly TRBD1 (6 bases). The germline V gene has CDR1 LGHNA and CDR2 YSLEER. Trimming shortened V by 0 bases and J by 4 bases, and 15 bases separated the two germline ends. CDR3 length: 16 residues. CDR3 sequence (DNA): TGCGCCAGCAGCCAAGATCCCGAACAGGGTGGCTATGGCTACACCTTC. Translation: CASSQDPEQGGYGYTF.

In DNA, the CDR3 is TGTGCCAGCAGTCATAACACGTGGGACAGGACTAATGAAAAACTGTTTTTT. It specifies CASSHNTWDRTNEKLFF. This chain connects TRBV7-8 to TRBJ1-4; 8 positions match TRBD1. Germline trimming cut 6 bases from V and 2 bases from J; bases unmatched to any gene: 11. CDR1 and CDR2 (germline): SGHVS, FQNEAQ. This CDR3 contains 17 residues.

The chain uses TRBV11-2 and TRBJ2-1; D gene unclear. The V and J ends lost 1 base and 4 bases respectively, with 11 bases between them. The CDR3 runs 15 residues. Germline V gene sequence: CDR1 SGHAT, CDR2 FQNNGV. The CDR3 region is CASSLGSTVYNEQFF. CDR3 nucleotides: TGTGCCAGCAGCTTAGGGTCGACCGTATACAATGAGCAGTTCTTC.